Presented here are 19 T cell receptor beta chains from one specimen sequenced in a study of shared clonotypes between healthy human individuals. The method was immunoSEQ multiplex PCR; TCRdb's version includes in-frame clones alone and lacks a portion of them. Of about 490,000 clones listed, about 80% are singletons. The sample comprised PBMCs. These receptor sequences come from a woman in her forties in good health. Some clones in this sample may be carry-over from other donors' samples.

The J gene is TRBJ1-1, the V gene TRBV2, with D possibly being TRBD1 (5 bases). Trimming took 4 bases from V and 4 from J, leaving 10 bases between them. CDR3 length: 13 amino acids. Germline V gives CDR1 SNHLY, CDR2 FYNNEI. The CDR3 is CASSGQWGTEAFF. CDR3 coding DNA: TGTGCCAGCAGTGGACAGTGGGGCACTGAAGCTTTCTTT.

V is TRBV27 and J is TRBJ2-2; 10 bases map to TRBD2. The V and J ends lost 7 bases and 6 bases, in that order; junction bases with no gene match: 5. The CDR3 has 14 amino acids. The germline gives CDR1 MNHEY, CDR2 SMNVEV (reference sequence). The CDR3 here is CASNLAGAPGELFF. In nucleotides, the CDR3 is TGTGCCAGCAATCTAGCGGGAGCTCCCGGGGAGCTGTTTTTT.

In nucleotides, the CDR3 is TGTGCCAGTAACCTTGAAGGGAGAGGCAATCAGCCCCAGCATTTT. Its protein is CASNLEGRGNQPQHF. The chain has TRBV19 and TRBJ1-5; no firm D call. The CDR3 sequence is 15 residues long. Germline CDR1 is LNHDA and CDR2 is SQIVND (reference sequence). The V and J ends lost 7 bases and 2 bases respectively, with 15 bases between them.

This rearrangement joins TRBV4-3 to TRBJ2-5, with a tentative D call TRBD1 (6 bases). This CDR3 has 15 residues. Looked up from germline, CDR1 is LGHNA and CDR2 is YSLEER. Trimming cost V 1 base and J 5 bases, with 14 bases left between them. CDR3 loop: CASSQGGRGSETQYF. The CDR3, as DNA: TGCGCCAGCAGCCAAGGTGGCAGGGGTTCTGAGACCCAGTACTTC.

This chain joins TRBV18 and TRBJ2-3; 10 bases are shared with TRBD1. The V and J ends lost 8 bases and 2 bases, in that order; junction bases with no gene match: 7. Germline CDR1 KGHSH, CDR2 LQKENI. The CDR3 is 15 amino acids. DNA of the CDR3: TGTGCCAGCGGACAGGGGGGGGCTCTCACAGATACGCAGTATTTT. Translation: CASGQGGALTDTQYF. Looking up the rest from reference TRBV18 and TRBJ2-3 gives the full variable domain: NAGVMQNPRHLVRRRGQEARLRCSPMKGHSHVYWYRQLPEEGLKFMVYLQKENIIDESGMPKERFSAEFPKEGPSILRIQQVVRGDSAAYFCASGQGGALTDTQYFGPGTRLTVL.

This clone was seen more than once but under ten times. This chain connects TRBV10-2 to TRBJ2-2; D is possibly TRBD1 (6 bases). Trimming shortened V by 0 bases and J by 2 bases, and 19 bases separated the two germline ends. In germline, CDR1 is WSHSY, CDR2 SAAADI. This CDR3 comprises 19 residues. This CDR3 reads CASSESPLTGWINTGELFF. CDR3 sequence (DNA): TGCGCCAGCAGTGAGTCCCCCTTGACAGGTTGGATAAACACCGGGGAGCTGTTTTTT.

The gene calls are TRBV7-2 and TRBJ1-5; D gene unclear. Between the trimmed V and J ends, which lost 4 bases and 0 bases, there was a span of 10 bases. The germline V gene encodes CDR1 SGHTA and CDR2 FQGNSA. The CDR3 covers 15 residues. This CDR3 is CASSSQLFSNQPQHF. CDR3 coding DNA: TGTGCCAGCAGCTCCCAACTGTTTAGCAATCAGCCCCAGCATTTT.

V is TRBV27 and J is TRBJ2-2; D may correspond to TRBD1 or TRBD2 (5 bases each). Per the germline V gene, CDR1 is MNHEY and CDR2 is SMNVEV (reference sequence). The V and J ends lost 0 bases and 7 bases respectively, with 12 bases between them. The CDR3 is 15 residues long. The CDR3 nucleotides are TGTGCCAGCAGTTTATCGGGGGAGTGGTACGGGGAGCTGTTTTTT. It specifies CASSLSGEWYGELFF.

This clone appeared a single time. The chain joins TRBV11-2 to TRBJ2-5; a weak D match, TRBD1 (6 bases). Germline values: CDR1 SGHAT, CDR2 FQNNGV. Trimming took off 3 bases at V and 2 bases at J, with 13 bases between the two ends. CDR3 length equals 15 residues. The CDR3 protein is CASSFRDTAQETQYF. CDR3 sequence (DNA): TGTGCCAGCAGCTTCCGGGACACCGCACAAGAGACCCAGTACTTC.

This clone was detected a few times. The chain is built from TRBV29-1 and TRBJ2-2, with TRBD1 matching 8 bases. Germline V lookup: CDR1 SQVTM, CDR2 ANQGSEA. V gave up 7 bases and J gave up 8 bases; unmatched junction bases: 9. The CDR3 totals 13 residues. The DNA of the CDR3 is TGCAGCGCGCTACAGGGGGGAGGAGGGGAGCTGTTTTTT. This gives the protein CSALQGGGGELFF.

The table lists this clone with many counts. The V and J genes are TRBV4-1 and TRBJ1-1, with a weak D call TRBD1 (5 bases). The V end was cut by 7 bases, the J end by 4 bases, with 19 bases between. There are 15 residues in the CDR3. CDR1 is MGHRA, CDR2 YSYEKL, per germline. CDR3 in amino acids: CASTAPGPQRTEAFF. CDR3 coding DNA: TGCGCCAGCACCGCGCCGGGACCCCAGCGCACTGAAGCTTTCTTT.

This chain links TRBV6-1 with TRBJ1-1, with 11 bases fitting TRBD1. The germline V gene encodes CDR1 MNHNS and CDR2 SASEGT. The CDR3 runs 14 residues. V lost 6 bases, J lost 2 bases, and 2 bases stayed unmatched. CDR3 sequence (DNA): TGTGCCAGCAGGGACAGGGGGCACAACACTGAAGCTTTCTTT. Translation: CASRDRGHNTEAFF.

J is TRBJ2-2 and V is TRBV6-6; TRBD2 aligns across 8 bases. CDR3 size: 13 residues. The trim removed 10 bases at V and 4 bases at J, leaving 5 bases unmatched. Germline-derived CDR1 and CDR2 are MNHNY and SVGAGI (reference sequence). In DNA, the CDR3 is TGTGCCATGGAGCGGGAGTTCACCGGGGAGCTGTTTTTT. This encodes CAMEREFTGELFF.

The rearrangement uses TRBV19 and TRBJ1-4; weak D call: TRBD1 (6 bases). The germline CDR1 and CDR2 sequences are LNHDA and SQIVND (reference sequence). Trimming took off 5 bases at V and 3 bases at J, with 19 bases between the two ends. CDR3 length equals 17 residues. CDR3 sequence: CASSPRTAARSNEKLFF. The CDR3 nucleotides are TGTGCCAGTAGTCCGCGGACAGCTGCAAGGTCTAATGAAAAACTGTTTTTT. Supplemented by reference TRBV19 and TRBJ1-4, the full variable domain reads DGGITQSPKYLFRKEGQNVTLSCEQNLNHDAMYWYRQDPGQGLRLIYYSQIVNDFQKGDIAEGYSVSREKKESFPLTVTSAQKNPTAFYLCASSPRTAARSNEKLFFGSGTQLSVL.

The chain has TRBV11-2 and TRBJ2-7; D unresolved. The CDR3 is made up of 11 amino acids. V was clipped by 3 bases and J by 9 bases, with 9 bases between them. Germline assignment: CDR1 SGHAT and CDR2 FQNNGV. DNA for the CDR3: TGTGCCAGCAGCTTGAATCCACGGCAGTACTTC. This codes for CASSLNPRQYF.

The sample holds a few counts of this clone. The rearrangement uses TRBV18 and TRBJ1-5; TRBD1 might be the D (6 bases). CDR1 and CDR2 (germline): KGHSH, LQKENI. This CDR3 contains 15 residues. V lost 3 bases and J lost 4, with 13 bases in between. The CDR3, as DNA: TGTGCCAGCTCACCTCGGGCAGGGGATAATCAGCCCCAGCATTTT. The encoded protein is CASSPRAGDNQPQHF.

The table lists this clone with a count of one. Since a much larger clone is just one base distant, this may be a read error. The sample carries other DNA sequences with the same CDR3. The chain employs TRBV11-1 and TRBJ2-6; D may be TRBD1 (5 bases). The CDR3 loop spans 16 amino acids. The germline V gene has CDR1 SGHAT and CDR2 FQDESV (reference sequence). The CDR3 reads CASSPGQGNGANVLTF. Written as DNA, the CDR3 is TGTGCCAGCAGCCCGGGCCAGGGTAATGGGGCCAACGTACTGACTTTC.

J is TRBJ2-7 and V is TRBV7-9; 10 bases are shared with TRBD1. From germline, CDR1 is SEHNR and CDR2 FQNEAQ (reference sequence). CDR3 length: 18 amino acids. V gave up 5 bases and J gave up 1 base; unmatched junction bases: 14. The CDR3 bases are TGTGCCAGCAGCCCCCCTGGGGGACAGGGGTTTCGGTCCTACGAGCAGTACTTC. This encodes CASSPPGGQGFRSYEQYF.

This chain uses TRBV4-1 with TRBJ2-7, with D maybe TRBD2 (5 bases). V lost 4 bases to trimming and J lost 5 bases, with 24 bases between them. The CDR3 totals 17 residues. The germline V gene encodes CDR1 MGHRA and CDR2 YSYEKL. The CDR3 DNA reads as TGCGCCAGCAGCCTCCTTCCCCCAGCCAAGGCGGGTAACGAGCAGTACTTC. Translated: CASSLLPPAKAGNEQYF.